This TCR beta chain is from a study of T-cell memory formation after mild COVID-19. TCRdb used MiXCR to reprocess the 5' RACE reads, holding one entry per CDR3 protein. The sample holds 110,000 to 150,000 distinct CDR3 sequences, almost 25% seen once. CDR3 length: 20 amino acids. The ends were cut back, 0 bases at V and 0 bases at J, with 18 bases in the middle. Germline V gene sequence: CDR1 LGHNA, CDR2 YSLEER. V gene TRBV4-3 combines with J gene TRBJ2-6; TRBD1 might be the D (5 bases). The origin of this receptor is an adult woman who had mild COVID-19 (a few samples of this study predate the infection). Cell type and time point are not known. Input material: PBMCs or a T cell subset sorted from them (not recorded which). CDR3 region: CASSQDLRTIGHSGANVLTF. CDR3 bases: TGCGCCAGCAGCCAAGATCTACGGACCATAGGACACTCTGGGGCCAACGTCCTGACTTTC.